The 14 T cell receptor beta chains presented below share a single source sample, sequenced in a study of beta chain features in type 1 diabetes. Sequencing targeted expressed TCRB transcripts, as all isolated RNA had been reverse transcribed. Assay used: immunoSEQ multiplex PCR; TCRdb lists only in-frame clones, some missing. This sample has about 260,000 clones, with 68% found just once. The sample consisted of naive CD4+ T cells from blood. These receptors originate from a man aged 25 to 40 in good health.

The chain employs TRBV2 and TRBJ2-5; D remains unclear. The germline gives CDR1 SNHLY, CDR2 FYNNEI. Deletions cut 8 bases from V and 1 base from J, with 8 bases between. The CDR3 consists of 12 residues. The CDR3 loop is CASGVLQETQYF. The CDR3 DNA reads TGTGCCAGCGGGGTCCTCCAAGAGACCCAGTACTTC.

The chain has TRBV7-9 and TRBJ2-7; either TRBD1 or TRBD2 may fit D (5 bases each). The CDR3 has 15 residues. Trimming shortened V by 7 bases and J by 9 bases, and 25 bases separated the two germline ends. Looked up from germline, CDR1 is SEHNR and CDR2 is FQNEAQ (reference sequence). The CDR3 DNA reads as TGTGCCAGCATAATGTGGGACCGCCAACCTACGAGGCAGTACTTC. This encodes CASIMWDRQPTRQYF. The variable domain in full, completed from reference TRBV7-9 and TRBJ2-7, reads DTGVSQNPRHKITKRGQNVTFRCDPISEHNRLYWYRQTLGQGPEFLTYFQNEAQLEKSRLLSDRFSAERPKGSFSTLEIQRTEQGDSAMYLCASIMWDRQPTRQYFGPGTRLTVT.

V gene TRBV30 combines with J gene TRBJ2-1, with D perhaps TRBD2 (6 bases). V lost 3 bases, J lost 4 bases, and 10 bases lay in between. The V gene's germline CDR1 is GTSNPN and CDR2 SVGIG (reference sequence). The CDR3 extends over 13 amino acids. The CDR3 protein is CAWRPGRYNEQFF. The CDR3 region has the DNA TGTGCCTGGAGGCCAGGGAGGTACAATGAGCAGTTCTTC.

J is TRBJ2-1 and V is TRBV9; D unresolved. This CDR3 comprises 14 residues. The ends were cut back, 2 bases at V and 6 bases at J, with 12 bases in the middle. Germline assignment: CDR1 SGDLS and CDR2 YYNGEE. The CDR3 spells CASSVLPQLNEQFF. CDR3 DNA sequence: TGTGCCAGCAGCGTGTTGCCCCAGCTCAATGAGCAGTTCTTC.

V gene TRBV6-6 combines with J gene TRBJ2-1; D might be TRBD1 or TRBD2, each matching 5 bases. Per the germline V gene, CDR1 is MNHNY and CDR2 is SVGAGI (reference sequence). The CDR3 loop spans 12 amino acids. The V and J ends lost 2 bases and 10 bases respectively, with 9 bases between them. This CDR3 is CASSYDRGEQFF. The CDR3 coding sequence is TGTGCCAGCAGTTACGACAGAGGGGAGCAGTTCTTC.

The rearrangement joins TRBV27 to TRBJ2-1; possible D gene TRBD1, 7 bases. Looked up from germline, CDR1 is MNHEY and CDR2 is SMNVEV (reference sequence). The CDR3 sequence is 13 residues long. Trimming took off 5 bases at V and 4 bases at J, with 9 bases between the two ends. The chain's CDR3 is CASSAGQYNEQFF. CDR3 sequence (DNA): TGTGCCAGCAGTGCGGGACAGTACAATGAGCAGTTCTTC.

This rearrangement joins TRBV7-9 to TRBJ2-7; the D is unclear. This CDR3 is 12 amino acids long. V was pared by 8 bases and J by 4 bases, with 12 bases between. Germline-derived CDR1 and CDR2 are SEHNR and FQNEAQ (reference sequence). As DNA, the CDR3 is TGTGCCAGCGGCTGGGTTGAGTACGAGCAGTACTTC. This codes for CASGWVEYEQYF.

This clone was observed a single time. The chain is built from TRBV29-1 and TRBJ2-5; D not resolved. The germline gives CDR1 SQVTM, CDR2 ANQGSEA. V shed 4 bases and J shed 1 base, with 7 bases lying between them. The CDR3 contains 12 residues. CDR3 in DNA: TGCAGCGTTGGGGCTTTCCAAGAGACCCAGTACTTC. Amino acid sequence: CSVGAFQETQYF.

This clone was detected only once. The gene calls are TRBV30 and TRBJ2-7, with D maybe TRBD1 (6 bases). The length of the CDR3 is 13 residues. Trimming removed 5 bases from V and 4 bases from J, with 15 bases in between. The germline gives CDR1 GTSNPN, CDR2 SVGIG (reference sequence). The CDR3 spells CAWSTGQMYEQYF. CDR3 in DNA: TGTGCCTGGTCGACAGGACAGATGTACGAGCAGTACTTC.

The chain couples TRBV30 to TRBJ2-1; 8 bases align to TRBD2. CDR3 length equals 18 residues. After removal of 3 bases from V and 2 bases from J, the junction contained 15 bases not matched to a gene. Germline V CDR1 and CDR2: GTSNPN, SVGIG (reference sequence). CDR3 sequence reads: CAWRPEAGTRIAYNEQFF. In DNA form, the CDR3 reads TGTGCCTGGAGGCCAGAGGCCGGGACTAGAATTGCCTACAATGAGCAGTTCTTC.

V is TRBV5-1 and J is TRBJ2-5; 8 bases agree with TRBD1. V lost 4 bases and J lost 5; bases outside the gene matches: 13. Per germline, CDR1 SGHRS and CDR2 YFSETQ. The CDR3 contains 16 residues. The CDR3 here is CASSPSWTGSGETQYF. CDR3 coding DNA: TGCGCCAGCAGCCCTTCTTGGACAGGGTCGGGCGAGACCCAGTACTTC.

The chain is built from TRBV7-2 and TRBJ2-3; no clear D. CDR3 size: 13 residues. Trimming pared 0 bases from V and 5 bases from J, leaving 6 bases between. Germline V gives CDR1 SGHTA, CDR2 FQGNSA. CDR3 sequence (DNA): TGTGCCAGCAGCTTAGCTTGGGGAGATACGCAGTATTTT. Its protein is CASSLAWGDTQYF.

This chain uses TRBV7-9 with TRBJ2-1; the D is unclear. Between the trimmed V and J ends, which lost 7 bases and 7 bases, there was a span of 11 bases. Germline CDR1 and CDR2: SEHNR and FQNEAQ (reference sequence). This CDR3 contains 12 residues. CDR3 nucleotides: TGTGCCAGCAAAGGCCTCCCAAATGAGCAGTTCTTC. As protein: CASKGLPNEQFF. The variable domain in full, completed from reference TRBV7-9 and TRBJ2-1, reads DTGVSQNPRHKITKRGQNVTFRCDPISEHNRLYWYRQTLGQGPEFLTYFQNEAQLEKSRLLSDRFSAERPKGSFSTLEIQRTEQGDSAMYLCASKGLPNEQFFGPGTRLTVL.

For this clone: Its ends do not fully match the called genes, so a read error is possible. This CDR3 reads CACSPAGVNEQFF. CDR3 in DNA: TGTGCCTGCAGCCCAGCGGGGGTCAATGAGCAGTTCTTC. The chain links TRBV25-1 to TRBJ2-1; 8 nucleotides align to TRBD2. Germline CDR1 and CDR2: MGHDK and SYGVNS. The CDR3 runs to 13 residues.